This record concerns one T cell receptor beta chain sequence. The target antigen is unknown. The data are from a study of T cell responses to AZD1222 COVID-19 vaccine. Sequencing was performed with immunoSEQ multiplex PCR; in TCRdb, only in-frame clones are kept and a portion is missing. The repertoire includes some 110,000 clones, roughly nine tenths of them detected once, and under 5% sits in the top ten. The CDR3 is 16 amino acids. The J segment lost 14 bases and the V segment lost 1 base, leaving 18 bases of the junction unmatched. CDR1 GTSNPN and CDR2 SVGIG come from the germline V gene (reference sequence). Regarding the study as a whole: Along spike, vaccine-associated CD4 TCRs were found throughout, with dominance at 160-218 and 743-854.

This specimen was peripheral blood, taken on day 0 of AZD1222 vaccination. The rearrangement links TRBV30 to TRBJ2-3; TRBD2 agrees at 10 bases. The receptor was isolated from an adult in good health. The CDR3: CAWSAQAGTSALRRYF. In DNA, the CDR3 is TGTGCCTGGAGTGCCCAGGCCGGGACTAGCGCGCTACGCCGGTATTTT.